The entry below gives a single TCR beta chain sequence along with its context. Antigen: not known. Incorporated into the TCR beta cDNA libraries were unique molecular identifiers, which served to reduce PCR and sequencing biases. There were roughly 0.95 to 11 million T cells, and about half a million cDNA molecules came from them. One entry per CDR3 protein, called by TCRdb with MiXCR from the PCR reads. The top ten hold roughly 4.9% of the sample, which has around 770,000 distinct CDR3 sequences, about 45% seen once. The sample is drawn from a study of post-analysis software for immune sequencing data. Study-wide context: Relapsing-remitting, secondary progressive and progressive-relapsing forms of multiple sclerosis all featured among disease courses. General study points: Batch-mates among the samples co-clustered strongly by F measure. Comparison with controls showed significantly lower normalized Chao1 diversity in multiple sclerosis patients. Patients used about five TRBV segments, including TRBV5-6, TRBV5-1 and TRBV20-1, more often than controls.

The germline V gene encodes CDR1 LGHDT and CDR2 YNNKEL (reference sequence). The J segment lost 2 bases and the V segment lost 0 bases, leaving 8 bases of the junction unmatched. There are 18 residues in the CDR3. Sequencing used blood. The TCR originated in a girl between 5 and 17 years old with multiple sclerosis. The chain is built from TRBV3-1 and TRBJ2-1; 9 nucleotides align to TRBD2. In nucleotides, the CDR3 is TGTGCCAGCAGCCAAGATAAAGATAGCGGGAGTCCCTACAATGAGCAGTTCTTC. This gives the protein CASSQDKDSGSPYNEQFF.